The 9 T cell receptor beta chains reported below all come from one sample, sequenced in a study of T and B cells in COVID-19 patients. Multiplex PCR with BIOMED2 TRB-A/B primer pools amplified TRB rearrangements. From the multiplex PCR reads, TCRdb called clonotypes with MiXCR, one entry per CDR3 protein. This table holds roughly 21,000 distinct CDR3 sequences, around 30% found once. Blood genomic DNA input for TRB amplification was about 240-500 ng. Sequenced: blood. Source of these receptors: a human donor who had recovered from COVID-19.

The rearrangement links TRBV18 to TRBJ1-1; no definite D call. Per the germline V gene, CDR1 is KGHSH and CDR2 is LQKENI. V shed 2 bases and J shed 0 bases, with 7 bases lying between them. The length of the CDR3 is 14 residues. CDR3 sequence (DNA): TGTGCCAGCTCACCAGGTAGGCTGAACACTGAAGCTTTCTTT. Amino acids: CASSPGRLNTEAFF.

This clonotype was counted between two and nine times. V gene TRBV6-5 combines with J gene TRBJ2-2; maybe TRBD2 (6 bases). Between the trimmed V and J ends, which lost 3 bases and 5 bases, there was a span of 16 bases. This CDR3 has 16 residues. Germline-derived CDR1 and CDR2 are MNHEY and SVGAGI. CDR3 sequence (DNA): TGTGCCAGCAGTTATGACTTGGGAGGAGTTACCGGGGAGCTGTTTTTT. This sequence encodes CASSYDLGGVTGELFF.

This clonotype was picked up a small number of times. This chain connects TRBV5-1 to TRBJ2-2; 11 bases agree with TRBD2. This CDR3 region has 16 residues. V shed 0 bases and J 4 bases; nucleotides not matched to a gene: 2. The germline V gene has CDR1 SGHRS and CDR2 YFSETQ. The CDR3, as DNA: TGCGCCAGCAGCTTGGTTAGCGGGGGGGCCACCGGGGAGCTGTTTTTT. It is translated as CASSLVSGGATGELFF.

This clonotype appeared many times. The chain uses TRBV5-4 and TRBJ2-7; the D gene is possibly TRBD1 (5 bases). Germline V gene sequence: CDR1 SGHNT, CDR2 YYREEE (reference sequence). CDR3 length: 13 residues. V was clipped by 4 bases and J by 7 bases, with 15 bases between them. The CDR3 DNA reads TGTGCCAGCAGCCAGCATCAAAAGGGGGAGCAGTACTTC. Translation: CASSQHQKGEQYF.

This chain joins TRBV20-1 and TRBJ2-5, with D unresolved. V was trimmed by 6 bases and J by 7 bases, leaving 21 bases between them. Germline CDR1 and CDR2: DFQATT and SNEGSKA (reference sequence). The CDR3 has 14 residues. The CDR3 bases are TGCAGTGCCCAGTCCGGGCAGCAGTCAGGGACCCAGTACTTC. Translation: CSAQSGQQSGTQYF.

The chain couples TRBV12-3 or TRBV12-4 to TRBJ1-1; D uncertain. The CDR3 totals 12 residues. Trimming pared 2 bases from V and 5 bases from J, leaving 6 bases between. CDR3 residues: CASSLTRTEAFF. As DNA, the CDR3 is TGTGCCAGCAGTTTAACTAGGACTGAAGCTTTCTTT.

This clonotype has just a few counts. The V gene is TRBV5-1, the J gene TRBJ2-7; a possible D gene is TRBD1 (7 bases). This CDR3 contains 14 residues. Trimming pared 6 bases from V and 2 bases from J, leaving 15 bases between. Germline CDR1 reads SGHRS; CDR2 reads YFSETQ. Written as DNA, the CDR3 is TGCGCCAGCACCCAGGGGGGAAGAGCCTACGAGCAGTACTTC. This codes for CASTQGGRAYEQYF.

There are many counts of this clonotype. The chain has TRBV6-5 and TRBJ2-2; perhaps D is TRBD1 or TRBD2 (6 bases each). The germline CDR1 and CDR2 sequences are MNHEY and SVGAGI. The CDR3 spans 15 residues. Trimming shortened V by 6 bases and J by 5 bases, and 16 bases separated the two germline ends. In DNA, the CDR3 is TGTGCCAGCAGGGGCACGGGGGCGGGAACCGGGGAGCTGTTTTTT. It translates to CASRGTGAGTGELFF.

By frequency in the sample, this clonotype is medium-sized (0.01 to 0.1%). V and J are TRBV29-1 and TRBJ2-5, with 7 bases that match TRBD2. This CDR3 is 11 amino acids long. Germline V lookup: CDR1 SQVTM, CDR2 ANQGSEA. V was pared by 7 bases and J by 3 bases, with 2 bases of the junction left unmatched. The CDR3, as DNA: TGCAGCGGGGGGGGGGAAGAGACCCAGTACTTC. Translated: CSGGGEETQYF.